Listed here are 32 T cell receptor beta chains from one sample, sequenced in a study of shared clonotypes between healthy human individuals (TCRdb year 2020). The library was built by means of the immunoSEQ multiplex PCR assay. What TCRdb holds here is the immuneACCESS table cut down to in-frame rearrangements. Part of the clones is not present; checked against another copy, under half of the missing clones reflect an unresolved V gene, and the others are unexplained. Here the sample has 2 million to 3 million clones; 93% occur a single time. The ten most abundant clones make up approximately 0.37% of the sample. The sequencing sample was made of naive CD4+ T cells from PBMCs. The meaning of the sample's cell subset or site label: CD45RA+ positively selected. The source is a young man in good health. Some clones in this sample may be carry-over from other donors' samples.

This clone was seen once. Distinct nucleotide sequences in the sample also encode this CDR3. This CDR3 reads CASSQDLGFGYTF. The CDR3 DNA sequence: TGTGCCAGCAGCCAAGATCTGGGTTTTGGCTACACCTTC. The chain uses TRBV14 and TRBJ1-2, with no clear D. The CDR3 is made up of 13 amino acids. The V end was cut by 0 bases, the J end by 7 bases, with 9 bases between. Per germline, CDR1 SGHDN and CDR2 FVKESK.

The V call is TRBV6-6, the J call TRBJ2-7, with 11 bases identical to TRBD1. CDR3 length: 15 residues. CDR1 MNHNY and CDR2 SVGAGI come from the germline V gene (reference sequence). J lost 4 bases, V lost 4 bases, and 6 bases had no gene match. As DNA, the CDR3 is TGTGCCAGCAGTTCCCGGGGACAGGGGGGATACGAGCAGTACTTC. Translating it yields CASSSRGQGGYEQYF.

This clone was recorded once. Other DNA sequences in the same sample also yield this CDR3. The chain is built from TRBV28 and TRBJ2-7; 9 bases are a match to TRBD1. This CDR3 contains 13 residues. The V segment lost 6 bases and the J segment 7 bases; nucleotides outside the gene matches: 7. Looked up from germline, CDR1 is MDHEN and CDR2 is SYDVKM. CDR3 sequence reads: CASSRTGVGEQYF. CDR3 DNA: TGTGCCAGCAGCCGGACAGGGGTGGGGGAGCAGTACTTC.

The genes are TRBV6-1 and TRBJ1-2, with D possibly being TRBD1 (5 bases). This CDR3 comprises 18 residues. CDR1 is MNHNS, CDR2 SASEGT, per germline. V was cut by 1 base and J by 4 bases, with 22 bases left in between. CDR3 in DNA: TGTGCCAGCAGTGAAGGAGTCCCTGGGTCAGGGTATCGCTATGGCTACACCTTC. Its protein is CASSEGVPGSGYRYGYTF.

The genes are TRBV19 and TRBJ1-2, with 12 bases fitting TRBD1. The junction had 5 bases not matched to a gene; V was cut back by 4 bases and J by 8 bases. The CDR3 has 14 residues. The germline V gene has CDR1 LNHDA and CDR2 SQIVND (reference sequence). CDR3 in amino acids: CASSSRDRGLGYTF. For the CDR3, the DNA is TGTGCCAGTAGTAGCCGGGACAGGGGGCTGGGCTACACCTTC.

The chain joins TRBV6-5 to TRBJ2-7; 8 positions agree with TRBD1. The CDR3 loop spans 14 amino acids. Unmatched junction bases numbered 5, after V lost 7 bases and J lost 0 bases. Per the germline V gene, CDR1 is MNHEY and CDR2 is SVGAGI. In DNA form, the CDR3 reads TGTGCCAGCAAAAGGACAGGGACCTCCTACGAGCAGTACTTC. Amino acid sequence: CASKRTGTSYEQYF.

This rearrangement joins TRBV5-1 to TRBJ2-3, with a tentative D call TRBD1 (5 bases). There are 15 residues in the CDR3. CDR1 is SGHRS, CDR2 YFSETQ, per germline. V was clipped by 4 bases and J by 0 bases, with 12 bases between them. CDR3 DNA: TGCGCCAGCAGCCCCCAGACAGAGAGCACAGATACGCAGTATTTT. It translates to CASSPQTESTDTQYF. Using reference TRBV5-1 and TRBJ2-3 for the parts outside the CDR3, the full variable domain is KAGVTQTPRYLIKTRGQQVTLSCSPISGHRSVSWYQQTPGQGLQFLFEYFSETQRNKGNFPGRFSGRQFSNSRSEMNVSTLELGDSALYLCASSPQTESTDTQYFGPGTRLTVL.

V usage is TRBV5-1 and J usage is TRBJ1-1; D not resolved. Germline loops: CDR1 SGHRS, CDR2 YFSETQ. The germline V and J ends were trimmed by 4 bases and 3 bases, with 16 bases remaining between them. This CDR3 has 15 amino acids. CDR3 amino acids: CASSVEKGRHTEAFF. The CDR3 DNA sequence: TGCGCCAGCAGCGTGGAGAAAGGGCGGCACACTGAAGCTTTCTTT. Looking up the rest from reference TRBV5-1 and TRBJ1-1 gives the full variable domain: KAGVTQTPRYLIKTRGQQVTLSCSPISGHRSVSWYQQTPGQGLQFLFEYFSETQRNKGNFPGRFSGRQFSNSRSEMNVSTLELGDSALYLCASSVEKGRHTEAFFGQGTRLTVV.

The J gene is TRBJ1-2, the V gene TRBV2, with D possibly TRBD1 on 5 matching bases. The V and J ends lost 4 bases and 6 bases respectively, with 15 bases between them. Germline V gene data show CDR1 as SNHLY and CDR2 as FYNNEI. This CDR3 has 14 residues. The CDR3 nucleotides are TGTGCCAGCAGTGGGGGACGGAATCGCAATGGCTACACCTTC. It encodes CASSGGRNRNGYTF. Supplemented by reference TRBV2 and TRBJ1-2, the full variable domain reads EPEVTQTPSHQVTQMGQEVILRCVPISNHLYFYWYRQILGQKVEFLVSFYNNEISEKSEIFDDQFSVERPDGSNFTLKIRSTKLEDSAMYFCASSGGRNRNGYTFGSGTRLTVV.

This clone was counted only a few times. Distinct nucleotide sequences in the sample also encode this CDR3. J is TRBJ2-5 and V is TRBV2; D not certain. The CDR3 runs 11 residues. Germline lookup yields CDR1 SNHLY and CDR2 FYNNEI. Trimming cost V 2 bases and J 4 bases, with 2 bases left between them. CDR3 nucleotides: TGTGCCAGCAGTGAAAGAGAGACCCAGTACTTC. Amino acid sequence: CASSERETQYF.

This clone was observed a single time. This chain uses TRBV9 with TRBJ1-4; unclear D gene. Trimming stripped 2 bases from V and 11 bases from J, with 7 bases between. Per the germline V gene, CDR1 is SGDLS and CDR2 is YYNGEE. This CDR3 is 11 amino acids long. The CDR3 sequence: CASSVLGKLFF. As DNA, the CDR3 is TGTGCCAGCAGCGTGCTTGGGAAACTGTTTTTT.

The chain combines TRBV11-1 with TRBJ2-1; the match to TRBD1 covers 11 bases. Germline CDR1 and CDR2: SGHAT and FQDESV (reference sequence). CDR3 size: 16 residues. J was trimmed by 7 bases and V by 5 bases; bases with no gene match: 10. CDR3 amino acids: CASSPRGQGGGNEQFF. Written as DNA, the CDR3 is TGTGCCAGCAGCCCCCGGGGACAGGGGGGGGGTAATGAGCAGTTCTTC.

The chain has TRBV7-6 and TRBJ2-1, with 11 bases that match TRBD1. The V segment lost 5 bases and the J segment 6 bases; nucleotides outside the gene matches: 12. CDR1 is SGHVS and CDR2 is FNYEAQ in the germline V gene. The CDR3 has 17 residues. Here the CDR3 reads CASSPGQGALKGNEQFF. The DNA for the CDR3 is TGTGCCAGCAGCCCCGGACAGGGGGCCCTTAAAGGCAATGAGCAGTTCTTC.

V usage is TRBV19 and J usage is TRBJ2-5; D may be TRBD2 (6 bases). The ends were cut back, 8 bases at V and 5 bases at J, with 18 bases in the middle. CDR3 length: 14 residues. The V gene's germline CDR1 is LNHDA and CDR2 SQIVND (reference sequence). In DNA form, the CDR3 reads TGTGCCAGTTCCGGGACGTGGAGCGGGGAGACCCAGTACTTC. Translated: CASSGTWSGETQYF.

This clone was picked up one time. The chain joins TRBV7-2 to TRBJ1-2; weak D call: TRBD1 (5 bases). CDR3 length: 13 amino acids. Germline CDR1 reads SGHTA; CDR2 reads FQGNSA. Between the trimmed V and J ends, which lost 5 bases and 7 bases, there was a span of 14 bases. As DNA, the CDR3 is TGTGCCAGCAGCCCCAGGGTCTTTAGTGGCTACACCTTC. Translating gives CASSPRVFSGYTF.

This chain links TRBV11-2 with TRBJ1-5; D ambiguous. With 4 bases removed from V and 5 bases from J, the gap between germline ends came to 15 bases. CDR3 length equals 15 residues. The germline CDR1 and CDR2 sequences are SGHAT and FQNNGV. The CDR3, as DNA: TGTGCCAGCAGCTCGTCCGGGCGGAGTGATCAGCCCCAGCATTTT. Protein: CASSSSGRSDQPQHF.

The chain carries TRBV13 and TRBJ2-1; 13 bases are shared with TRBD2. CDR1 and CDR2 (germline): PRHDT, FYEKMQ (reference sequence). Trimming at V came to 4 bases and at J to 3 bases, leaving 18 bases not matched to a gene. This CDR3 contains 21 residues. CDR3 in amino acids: CASSSLRGGLAGLVDYNEQFF. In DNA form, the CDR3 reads TGTGCCAGCAGCTCCCTCCGGGGGGGACTAGCGGGACTGGTGGACTACAATGAGCAGTTCTTC.

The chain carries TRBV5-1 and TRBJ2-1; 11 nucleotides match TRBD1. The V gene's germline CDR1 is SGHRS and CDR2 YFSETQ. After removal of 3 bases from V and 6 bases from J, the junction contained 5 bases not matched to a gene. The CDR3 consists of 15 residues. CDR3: CASSWGGTGGNEQFF. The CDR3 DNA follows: TGCGCCAGCAGCTGGGGAGGGACAGGGGGCAATGAGCAGTTCTTC.

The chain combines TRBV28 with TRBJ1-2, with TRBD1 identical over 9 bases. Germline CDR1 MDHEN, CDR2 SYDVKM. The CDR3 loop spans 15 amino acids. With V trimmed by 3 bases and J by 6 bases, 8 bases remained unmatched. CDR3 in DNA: TGTGCCAGCAGTTTGGCGGGACAGGGAATGAATGGCTACACCTTC. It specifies CASSLAGQGMNGYTF.

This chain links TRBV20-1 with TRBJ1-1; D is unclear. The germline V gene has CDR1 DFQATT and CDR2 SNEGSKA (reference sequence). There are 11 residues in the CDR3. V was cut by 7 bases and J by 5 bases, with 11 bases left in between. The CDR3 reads CSEGKGTEAFF. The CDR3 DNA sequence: TGCAGTGAAGGAAAAGGTACTGAAGCTTTCTTT.

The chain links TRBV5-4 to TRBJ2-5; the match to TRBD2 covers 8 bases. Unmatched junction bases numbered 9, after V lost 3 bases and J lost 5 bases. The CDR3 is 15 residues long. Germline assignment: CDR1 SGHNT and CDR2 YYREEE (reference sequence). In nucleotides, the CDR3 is TGTGCCAGCAGCTATCCGGGAGGGCAGGGGGAGACCCAGTACTTC. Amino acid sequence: CASSYPGGQGETQYF.

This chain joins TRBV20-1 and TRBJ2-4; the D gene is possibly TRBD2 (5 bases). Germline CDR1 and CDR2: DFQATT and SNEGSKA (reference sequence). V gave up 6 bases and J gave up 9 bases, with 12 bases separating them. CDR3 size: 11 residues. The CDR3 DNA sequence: TGCAGTGCGGGAGAGACAAGCATTCAGTACTTC. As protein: CSAGETSIQYF.

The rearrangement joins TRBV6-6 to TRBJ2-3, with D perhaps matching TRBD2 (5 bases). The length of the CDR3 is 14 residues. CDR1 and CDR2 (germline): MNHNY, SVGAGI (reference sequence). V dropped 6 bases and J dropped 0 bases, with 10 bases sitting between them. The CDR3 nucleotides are TGTGCCAGCAGAGCGGTCGCTAGCACAGATACGCAGTATTTT. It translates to CASRAVASTDTQYF.

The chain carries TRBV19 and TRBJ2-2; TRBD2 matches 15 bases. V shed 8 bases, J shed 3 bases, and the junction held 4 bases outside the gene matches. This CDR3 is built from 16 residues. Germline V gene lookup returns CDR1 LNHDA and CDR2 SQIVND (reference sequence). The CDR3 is CASGLAGGPYTGELFF. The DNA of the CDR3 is TGTGCCAGTGGACTAGCGGGAGGGCCTTACACCGGGGAGCTGTTTTTT.

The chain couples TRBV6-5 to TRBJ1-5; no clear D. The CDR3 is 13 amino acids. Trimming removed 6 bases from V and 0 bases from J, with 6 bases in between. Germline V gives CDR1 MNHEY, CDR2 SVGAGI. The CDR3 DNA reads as TGTGCCAGCAGGTGGGATAGCAATCAGCCCCAGCATTTT. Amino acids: CASRWDSNQPQHF.

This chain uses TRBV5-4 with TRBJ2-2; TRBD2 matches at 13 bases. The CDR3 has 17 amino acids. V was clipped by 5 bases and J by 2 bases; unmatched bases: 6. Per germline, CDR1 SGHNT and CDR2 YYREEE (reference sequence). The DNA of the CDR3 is TGTGCCAGCAGTCGGGGACTAGCGGGGAGCAACACCGGGGAGCTGTTTTTT. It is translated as CASSRGLAGSNTGELFF.

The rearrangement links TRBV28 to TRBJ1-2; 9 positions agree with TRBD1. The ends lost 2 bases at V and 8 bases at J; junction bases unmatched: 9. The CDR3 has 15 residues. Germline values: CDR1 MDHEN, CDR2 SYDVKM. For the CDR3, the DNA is TGTGCCAGCAGTTTAACGGCACAGGGGGCCGGAGGCTACACCTTC. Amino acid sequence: CASSLTAQGAGGYTF.

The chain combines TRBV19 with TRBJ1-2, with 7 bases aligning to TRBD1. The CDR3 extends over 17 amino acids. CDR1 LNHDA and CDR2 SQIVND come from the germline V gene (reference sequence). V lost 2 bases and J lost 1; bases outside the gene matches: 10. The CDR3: CASSIFQPGQINYGYTF. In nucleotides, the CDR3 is TGTGCCAGTAGTATATTTCAACCGGGACAGATTAACTATGGCTACACCTTC.

Written as DNA, the CDR3 is TGCAGCGTCGGACTAGCGGGAACCAATGAGCAGTTCTTC. It is translated as CSVGLAGTNEQFF. V and J are TRBV29-1 and TRBJ2-1; TRBD2 agrees at 12 bases. The CDR3 is 13 residues long. Unmatched junction bases numbered 3, after V lost 6 bases and J lost 6 bases. Germline CDR1 SQVTM, CDR2 ANQGSEA.

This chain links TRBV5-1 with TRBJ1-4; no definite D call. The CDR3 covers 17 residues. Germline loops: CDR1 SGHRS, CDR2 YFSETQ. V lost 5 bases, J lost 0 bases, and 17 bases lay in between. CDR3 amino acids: CASRGLGQASTNEKLFF. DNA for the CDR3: TGCGCCAGCAGAGGTTTGGGCCAGGCCTCAACTAATGAAAAACTGTTTTTT.

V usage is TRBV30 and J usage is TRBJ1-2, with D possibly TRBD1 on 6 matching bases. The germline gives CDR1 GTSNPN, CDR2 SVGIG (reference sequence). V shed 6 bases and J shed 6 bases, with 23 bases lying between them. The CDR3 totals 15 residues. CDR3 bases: TGTGCCTGCCTCGGGTGGGACAATAAGGGAAATGGCTACACCTTC. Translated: CACLGWDNKGNGYTF.

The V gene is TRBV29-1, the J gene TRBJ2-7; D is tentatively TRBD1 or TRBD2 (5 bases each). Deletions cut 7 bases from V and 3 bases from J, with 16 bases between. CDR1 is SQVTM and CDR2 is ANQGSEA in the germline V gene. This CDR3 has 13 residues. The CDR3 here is CSAAGTGDYEQYF. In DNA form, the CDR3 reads TGCAGCGCGGCAGGGACCGGGGACTACGAGCAGTACTTC.